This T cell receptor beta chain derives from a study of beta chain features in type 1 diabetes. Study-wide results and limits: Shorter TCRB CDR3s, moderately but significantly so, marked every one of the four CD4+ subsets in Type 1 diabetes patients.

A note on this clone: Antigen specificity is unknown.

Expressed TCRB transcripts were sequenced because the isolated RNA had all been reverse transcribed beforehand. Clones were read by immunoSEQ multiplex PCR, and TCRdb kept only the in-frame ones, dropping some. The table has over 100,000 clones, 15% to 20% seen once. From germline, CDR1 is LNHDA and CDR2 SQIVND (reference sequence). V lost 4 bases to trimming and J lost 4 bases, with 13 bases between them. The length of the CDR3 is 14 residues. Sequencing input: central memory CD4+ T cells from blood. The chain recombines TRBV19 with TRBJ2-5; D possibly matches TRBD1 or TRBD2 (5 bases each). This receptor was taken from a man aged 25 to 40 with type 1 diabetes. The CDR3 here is CASSKGPTPETQYF. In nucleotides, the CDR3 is TGTGCCAGTAGTAAGGGACCTACTCCAGAGACCCAGTACTTC.